This is a list of T cell receptor beta chains from one sample in a study of PD-1 blockade in classical Hodgkin lymphoma. Profiling relied on immunoSEQ multiplex PCR, and the TCRdb table lists in-frame clones only, not all of them. The data show about 28,000 clones, around 85% seen once. The sample in question was CD4+ T cells from blood, obtained before the fourth cycle of nivolumab. These receptors all come from a human donor with classical Hodgkin lymphoma. Both conserved end residues are trimmed from each CDR3.

CDR3 protein: ATQVGGYTEAF
J gene: TRBJ1-1
V gene: TRBV2

CDR3 protein: ASTVERGADTQY
J gene: TRBJ2-3
V gene: TRBV19

CDR3 protein: ASSLVLAGVTDTQY
J gene: TRBJ2-3
V gene: TRBV5-4

CDR3 protein: ASSLVVREGRNGYT
J gene: TRBJ1-2
V gene: TRBV7-4

CDR3 protein: ASSPGLAGSGANVLT
J gene: TRBJ2-6
V gene: TRBV4-2

CDR3 protein: ASSLTGTPNTEAF
J gene: TRBJ1-1
V gene: TRBV7-3

CDR3 protein: ASSGMGKTGFYGYT
J gene: TRBJ1-2
V gene: TRBV6-1

CDR3 protein: ASSGGLTQETQY
J gene: TRBJ2-5
V gene: TRBV9

CDR3 protein: ASSAQGADYGYT
J gene: TRBJ1-2
V gene: TRBV2

CDR3 protein: ASSVGGGANVLT
J gene: TRBJ2-6
V gene: TRBV5-6

CDR3 protein: ASRVGGGTQY
J gene: TRBJ2-3
V gene: TRBV25-1

CDR3 protein: ASSIRAAGYT
J gene: TRBJ1-2
V gene: TRBV19

CDR3 protein: ASSYQGWNSPLH
J gene: TRBJ1-6
V gene: TRBV6-5

CDR3 protein: ASSSPLAKIYEQY
J gene: TRBJ2-7
V gene: TRBV7-3

CDR3 protein: ASSLGSGRSADTQY
J gene: TRBJ2-3
V gene: TRBV7-6

CDR3 protein: SFSTTLGTEAF
J gene: TRBJ1-1
V gene: TRBV29-1

CDR3 protein: ASSLSGRPYNEQF
J gene: TRBJ2-1
V gene: TRBV7-2

CDR3 protein: ASSTPGLAETGELF
J gene: TRBJ2-2
V gene: TRBV19

CDR3 protein: ASSPTGGYGYT
J gene: TRBJ1-2
V gene: TRBV18

CDR3 protein: ASSITGAYGYT
J gene: TRBJ1-2
V gene: TRBV6-5

CDR3 protein: ASSLPGLEKLF
J gene: TRBJ1-4
V gene: TRBV7-2

CDR3 protein: ASSFGGRGVYEQY
J gene: TRBJ2-7
V gene: TRBV28

CDR3 protein: ARTPGGQAKNIQY
J gene: TRBJ2-4
V gene: TRBV7-9

CDR3 protein: ASSPPRDRSYNEQF
J gene: TRBJ2-1
V gene: TRBV18

CDR3 protein: ASSYSFQGNEKLF
J gene: TRBJ1-4
V gene: TRBV6-5

CDR3 protein: ASSLEFAGPQH
J gene: TRBJ1-5
V gene: TRBV5-5

CDR3 protein: ASSSAQGFYGYT
J gene: TRBJ1-2
V gene: TRBV10-1

CDR3 protein: ASSLDQGGYGYT
J gene: TRBJ1-2
V gene: TRBV5-1

CDR3 protein: ASSELRGAF
J gene: TRBJ1-1
V gene: TRBV6-1

CDR3 protein: ASSQNRGSYNSPLH
J gene: TRBJ1-6
V gene: TRBV13

CDR3 protein: ASSPTSGTTDTQY
J gene: TRBJ2-3
V gene: TRBV18

CDR3 protein: ASSSTTGRGYT
J gene: TRBJ1-2
V gene: TRBV6-5

CDR3 protein: ASRGRVGGTNEKLF
J gene: TRBJ1-4
V gene: TRBV19

CDR3 protein: ASSPPIGAGISYEQY
J gene: TRBJ2-7
V gene: TRBV28

CDR3 protein: ASSLLGGAAYSNQPQH
J gene: TRBJ1-5
V gene: TRBV28

CDR3 protein: ASSYSKDRVPYEQY
J gene: TRBJ2-7
V gene: TRBV6-6